These 20 T cell receptor beta chains came from one sample sequenced in a study of blood T cell repertoires in COVID-19. Using immunoSEQ multiplex PCR, the repertoire was profiled, and TCRdb retains in-frame clones only, with some absent. This sample has about 250,000 clones; approximately 88% occur once, and the top ten carry around 6.6%. Input material: peripheral blood. These receptor sequences come from a woman aged 25-40 years with COVID-19, enrolled during active disease.

This clone was counted once. This chain connects TRBV2 to TRBJ2-1; a weak D match, TRBD2 (5 bases). CDR3 length: 10 amino acids. Germline V CDR1 and CDR2: SNHLY, FYNNEI. The V end was cut by 7 bases, the J end by 14 bases, with 12 bases between. CDR3 sequence reads: CASMAGEKFF. The CDR3 nucleotides read TGTGCCAGCATGGCCGGGGAAAAGTTCTTC.

The count of this clone is one. This rearrangement joins TRBV5-1 to TRBJ1-3, with TRBD1 matching 7 bases. The V gene end was trimmed by 2 bases and the J gene end by 2 bases; junction bases not matched to a gene: 4. This CDR3 spans 15 amino acids. Germline CDR1 SGHRS, CDR2 YFSETQ. The CDR3 sequence: CASSFGQGAGNTIYF. DNA for the CDR3: TGCGCCAGCAGCTTCGGGCAGGGGGCTGGAAACACCATATATTTT. The variable domain in full, with the rest retrieved from reference TRBV5-1 and TRBJ1-3, is KAGVTQTPRYLIKTRGQQVTLSCSPISGHRSVSWYQQTPGQGLQFLFEYFSETQRNKGNFPGRFSGRQFSNSRSEMNVSTLELGDSALYLCASSFGQGAGNTIYFGEGSWLTVV.

V and J are TRBV7-9 and TRBJ2-1; D uncertain. Trimming removed 5 bases at V and 7 bases at J, with 3 bases between. CDR1 and CDR2 from the germline V gene are SEHNR and FQNEAQ (reference sequence). The CDR3 is 10 amino acids. The DNA of the CDR3 is TGTGCCAGCAGCCCGAATGAGCAGTTCTTC. Protein: CASSPNEQFF.

This clone was seen only a few times. This rearrangement joins TRBV6-2 or TRBV6-3 to TRBJ1-1; tentatively, D is TRBD1 (5 bases). Trimming pared 4 bases from V and 4 bases from J, leaving 16 bases between. CDR3 length equals 15 residues. Germline V gene data show CDR1 as MNHEY and CDR2 as SVGEGT. CDR3 nucleotides: TGTGCCAGCAGTTTTCTAAGACAGCGAGGCACTGAAGCTTTCTTT. Its protein product is CASSFLRQRGTEAFF.

The rearrangement uses TRBV5-4 and TRBJ1-6; 7 bases match TRBD1. V lost 0 bases and J lost 8; bases outside the gene matches: 2. The CDR3 consists of 14 residues. Germline loops: CDR1 SGHNT, CDR2 YYREEE (reference sequence). The CDR3 region is CASSLAQGDSPLHF. DNA for the CDR3: TGTGCCAGCAGCTTGGCCCAGGGGGATTCACCCCTCCACTTT. The variable domain in full, with the rest retrieved from reference TRBV5-4 and TRBJ1-6, is ETGVTQSPTHLIKTRGQQVTLRCSSQSGHNTVSWYQQALGQGPQFIFQYYREEENGRGNFPPRFSGLQFPNYSSELNVNALELDDSALYLCASSLAQGDSPLHFGNGTRLTVT.

The rearrangement links TRBV11-2 to TRBJ2-1, with 9 nucleotides matching TRBD2. This CDR3 is built from 15 residues. The V and J ends lost 5 bases and 4 bases, in that order; junction bases with no gene match: 6. CDR1 and CDR2 from the germline V gene are SGHAT and FQNNGV. The CDR3 nucleotides read TGTGCCAGCAGCCCCGCCACTAGCGGGTACAATGAGCAGTTCTTC. This sequence encodes CASSPATSGYNEQFF.

This chain uses TRBV7-8 with TRBJ1-2; 7 bases line up with TRBD1. Germline V gives CDR1 SGHVS, CDR2 FQNEAQ. The CDR3 totals 18 residues. The J segment lost 3 bases and the V segment lost 0 bases, leaving 13 bases of the junction unmatched. This CDR3 reads CASSLAPALMGTDYGYTF. CDR3 coding DNA: TGTGCCAGCAGCTTAGCTCCCGCCCTTATGGGGACAGACTATGGCTACACCTTC.

This chain joins TRBV5-1 and TRBJ2-5, with TRBD1 matching 7 bases. CDR3 size: 15 residues. V was pared by 0 bases and J by 5 bases, with 7 bases of the junction left unmatched. Germline CDR1 reads SGHRS; CDR2 reads YFSETQ. CDR3 in amino acids: CASSLEGGVRETQYF. The CDR3, as DNA: TGCGCCAGCAGCTTGGAAGGGGGCGTGAGGGAGACCCAGTACTTC.

The chain combines TRBV7-9 with TRBJ1-4, with 11 nucleotides matching TRBD1. Trimming took 0 bases from V and 8 from J; bases not matched to a gene: 8. The CDR3 sequence is 17 residues long. Germline V gene data show CDR1 as SEHNR and CDR2 as FQNEAQ (reference sequence). For the CDR3, the DNA is TGTGCCAGCAGCTTAGCTTGGACAGGGGGCGTTGGCGAAAAACTGTTTTTT. Translation: CASSLAWTGGVGEKLFF.

This clone was observed once. The V call is TRBV30, the J call TRBJ2-1; TRBD2 agrees at 7 bases. Germline V gene sequence: CDR1 GTSNPN, CDR2 SVGIG (reference sequence). V dropped 5 bases and J dropped 4; count of bases not matched to a gene: 8. The CDR3 sequence is 14 residues long. CDR3 sequence (DNA): TGTGCCTGGGCCGCGGGGAGGGGATACAATGAGCAGTTCTTC. This translates into CAWAAGRGYNEQFF.

V is TRBV4-3 and J is TRBJ2-2; D is ambiguous. Germline CDR1 reads LGHNA; CDR2 reads YSLEER. The CDR3 is 14 amino acids. Between the trimmed V and J ends, which lost 0 bases and 5 bases, there was a span of 7 bases. The CDR3: CASSQDHTTGELFF. The CDR3 region has the DNA TGCGCCAGCAGCCAAGATCACACGACCGGGGAGCTGTTTTTT.

This chain links TRBV4-1 with TRBJ2-5; D is ambiguous. In germline, CDR1 is MGHRA, CDR2 YSYEKL. V shed 3 bases and J shed 3 bases, with 5 bases lying between them. The CDR3 length is 12 residues. Here the CDR3 reads CASSHVEETQYF. The DNA for the CDR3 is TGCGCCAGCAGCCATGTCGAAGAGACCCAGTACTTC.

The rearrangement joins TRBV5-6 to TRBJ1-1; D may be TRBD1 (6 bases). CDR3 length: 14 amino acids. In germline, CDR1 is SGHDT, CDR2 YYEEEE. The V end lost 7 bases, the J end lost 3 bases, and 16 bases lay between the germline ends. Here the CDR3 reads CASLRGSRDTEAFF. CDR3 in DNA: TGTGCCAGCCTAAGGGGGAGTCGGGACACTGAAGCTTTCTTT.

This chain uses TRBV11-2 with TRBJ2-5, with D hard to call. Per the germline V gene, CDR1 is SGHAT and CDR2 is FQNNGV. CDR3 length: 13 amino acids. Trimming cost V 1 base and J 2 bases, with 5 bases left between them. The CDR3 region is CASSLAQQETQYF. The CDR3 region has the DNA TGTGCCAGCAGCTTAGCACAGCAAGAGACCCAGTACTTC.

J is TRBJ1-1 and V is TRBV11-2; no definite D call. V was trimmed by 2 bases and J by 2 bases, leaving 6 bases between them. The germline V gene encodes CDR1 SGHAT and CDR2 FQNNGV. This CDR3 comprises 13 residues. CDR3 in amino acids: CASSLTPNTEAFF. The CDR3 DNA follows: TGTGCCAGCAGCTTAACACCCAACACTGAAGCTTTCTTT.

J is TRBJ2-1 and V is TRBV4-1, with TRBD2 matching 8 bases. This CDR3 is built from 18 residues. CDR1 is MGHRA, CDR2 YSYEKL, per germline. The V gene end was trimmed by 1 base and the J gene end by 10 bases; junction bases not matched to a gene: 18. The CDR3 loop is CASSQGAQAGGLHAEQFF. CDR3 sequence (DNA): TGCGCCAGCAGCCAAGGCGCCCAGGCGGGGGGACTCCATGCGGAGCAGTTCTTC.

This clone appeared a few times. J is TRBJ1-3 and V is TRBV6-2 or TRBV6-3; 7 nucleotides align to TRBD1. The CDR3 consists of 17 residues. Germline CDR1 is MNHEY and CDR2 is SVGEGT. With V trimmed by 2 bases and J by 0 bases, 7 bases remained unmatched. CDR3 residues: CASSYAGQPSSGNTIYF. DNA for the CDR3: TGTGCCAGCAGTTACGCGGGACAGCCCTCCTCTGGAAACACCATATATTTT.

The V and J genes are TRBV18 and TRBJ2-1; 9 bases are a match to TRBD1. CDR1 is KGHSH and CDR2 is LQKENI in the germline V gene. This CDR3 is 17 amino acids long. V trimming: 6 bases; J trimming: 4 bases; junction bases outside the gene matches: 13. The CDR3 spells CASSPSPLGQGYNEQFF. The CDR3 bases are TGTGCCAGCTCCCCATCCCCCCTAGGACAGGGGTACAATGAGCAGTTCTTC.

The V and J genes are TRBV28 and TRBJ2-7; D is ambiguous. The CDR3 contains 13 residues. Trimming shortened V by 1 base and J by 0 bases, and 4 bases separated the two germline ends. Germline values: CDR1 MDHEN, CDR2 SYDVKM. This CDR3 reads CASSLYISYEQYF. The DNA for the CDR3 is TGTGCCAGCAGTTTATACATCTCCTACGAGCAGTACTTC.

The chain employs TRBV6-5 and TRBJ1-1, with 9 nucleotides matching TRBD1. Germline trimming cut 3 bases from V and 5 bases from J; bases unmatched to any gene: 4. This CDR3 contains 14 residues. Germline values: CDR1 MNHEY, CDR2 SVGAGI. CDR3 sequence (DNA): TGTGCCAGCAGTTATGGGACAGGGCCTACTGAAGCTTTCTTT. Translated: CASSYGTGPTEAFF.